What follows describes a single TCR beta chain. This clonotype was observed a handful of times. The clone's antigen remains unknown. No per-base quality is available; no much larger clone lies one base away. This sample stems from a study of blood T cells in healthy people across ages (dated by TCRdb to 2015 to 2017). Notes on the research overall: In model experiments, roughly one uniquely barcoded TCR beta cDNA molecule per two T cells was captured by template switching. Four age groups were formed from the donors: young (average around 15 years), middle-aged (approximately 39), aged (approximately 60) and long-lived (about 80). To track age-related changes in TCR beta repertoire diversity, the study relied on deep sequencing normalized with unique cDNA molecular identifiers. For two donors (one aged 18 to 30 and one aged 80 or older), the study analyzed two additional independent replicas of 1 million unique cDNA reads from the same blood draw.

The CDR3 measures 13 amino acids from cysteine to phenylalanine. Solely the CDR3 DNA is kept, with 39 bases framed from the first base. The germline V gene encodes CDR1 SEHNR and CDR2 FQNEAQ (reference sequence). V is pared back by 4 bases and J by 3 bases, with 10 bases lying between the germline termini. What the research found in general, with its limitations: The long-lived group showed more naive CD4+ T cells, fewer expanded clones and increased TCR diversity than the aged group, suggesting age selection. The percentage of naive T cells measured by flow cytometry correlated strongly with observed TCR beta diversity. As age increased, observed TCR beta diversity per million T cells dropped in a roughly linear way, and a significant reduction was already evident by age around 41. Because profiling used bulk unsorted PBMCs, naive and antigen-experienced compartments could not be compared conclusively. Estimates of total diversity based on one million sequenced T cells were considered lower bounds and underestimates. The CMV infection status of donors was not known, potentially confounding age-related changes in expanded clonotypes.

Donors were 35 to 40 systemically healthy Caucasian individuals from Russia aged roughly 6 to 90 years. Each donor gave ten milliliters of peripheral blood, drawn into EDTA-treated Vacutainer tubes. Ficoll-Paque density-gradient centrifugation was used to isolate PBMCs, with at least 7 million obtained per sample. Trizol reagent was used to extract total RNA from PBMCs, with at least 6 micrograms per sample. For every donor, an aliquot of PBMCs went through flow cytometry to measure the percentages of naive CD45RAhigh/CD27high T cells. The library was built by means of 5' RACE. Sequencing was performed on an Illumina HiSeq 2500. A second 7 to 11 cycle PCR used a sample-barcoded 5' primer and a J-beta primer mix. A template-switch 5' adaptor carrying 12 random nucleotides introduced a unique molecular identifier onto each TCR beta cDNA molecule. Each sample yielded at least 3 million CDR3-containing paired-end reads. The Mint cDNA synthesis kit, primed by a TRBC-specific oligonucleotide, was used to synthesize first-strand cDNA from all RNA. All cDNA was treated with uracil-DNA glycosylase and then went through a first 18-cycle PCR with the universal primers M1SS and BC2_uni_R. From the authors' description of their analysis: Each sample was normalized by randomly selecting 1 million high-quality reads, each carrying a distinct molecular identifier. Instead of being binned into consensus sequences, reads with shared molecular identifiers were discarded. MiTCR, run with a Q25 quality threshold and the strictest error-elimination algorithm, handled CDR3 identification, clonotype clustering and error correction. Lower-bound total TCR beta diversity was estimated with a nonparametric unseen species model using Euler transformation. TCRdb reworked the public reads: Q25 trimming with fastp, MiXCR clone assembly, productive beta chains retained. Every entry covers one CDR3 protein and lists the most common genes and DNA from its rows. Clone size and V and J calls follow TCRdb, not the original study. The sample data list some 760,000 distinct CDR3 sequences, and 20% to 25% of these were observed just once. Together, the top ten hold roughly 3.8% of the sample.

This same sample was also taken into another study, of T cells of mothers and their children. The second study, in turn, reports: Nine systemically healthy Caucasian individuals, comprising three mothers and their six children, were included as donors. cDNA synthesis used all of the extracted RNA, with roughly 1.5 ug of RNA in each 15 ul reaction. In the second PCR, the M1S primer introduced both the sample barcodes and 2-4 random nucleotides. More than 8 million TCR beta CDR3 reads were obtained from each mother, and 2.5 million to 3 million reads were obtained from each child. Thymic selection similarly shapes TCR recombination output in related and unrelated pairs, with minor effect from inherited differences. Normalized repertoire overlap was always found to be slightly, but never significantly, higher in related mother-child pairs than in unrelated mother-child pairs. No persistent microchimeric T cell clones were detected, at a sensitivity of around 100 clones per million clonotypes. To look for features that set related mother-child pairs apart from unrelated individuals, the researchers ran deep NGS to compare the TCR beta repertoires of mothers and children. The mean age was around 40 +/- 4 years for the mothers and approximately 11 +/- 4 years for the children. After adapter ligation was performed with NEBNext reagents, the libraries were sequenced on an Illumina HiSeq 2000 with 100+100 nt paired-end reads. Mother and child libraries were prepared a month apart and sequenced in separate runs to prevent cross-contamination. For each donor, somewhere between roughly 450,000 and 2,000,000 distinct TCR beta clonotypes were identified. Naive TCR beta clonotypes were estimated from low-frequency clonotypes matched to each donor's FACS-determined naive share, without sorting.

The rearrangement combines TRBV7-9 with TRBJ2-7; a confident D gene designation cannot be given. This TCR was recovered from a boy younger than 18 in good health. Sequenced sample: blood. The CDR3: CASSSSDGYEQYF. The nucleotides are TGTGCCAGCAGCTCATCTGACGGCTACGAGCAGTACTTC.